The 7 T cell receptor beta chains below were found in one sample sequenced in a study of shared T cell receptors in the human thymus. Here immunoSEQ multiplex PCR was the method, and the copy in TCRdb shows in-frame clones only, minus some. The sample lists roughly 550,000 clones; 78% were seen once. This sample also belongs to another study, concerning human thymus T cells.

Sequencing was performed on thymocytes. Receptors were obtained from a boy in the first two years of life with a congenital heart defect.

The DNA of the CDR3 is TGTGCCAGCAGCGTGGTGCAGGGGCATGGCTACACCTTC. This sequence encodes CASSVVQGHGYTF. The chain links TRBV9 to TRBJ1-2; perhaps TRBD1 as D (6 bases). The CDR3 length is 13 residues. V was trimmed by 2 bases and J by 6 bases, leaving 11 bases between them. CDR1 and CDR2 from the germline V gene are SGDLS and YYNGEE.

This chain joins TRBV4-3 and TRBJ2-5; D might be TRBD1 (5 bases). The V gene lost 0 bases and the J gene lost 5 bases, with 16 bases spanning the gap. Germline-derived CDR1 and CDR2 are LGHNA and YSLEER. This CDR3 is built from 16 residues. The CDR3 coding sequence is TGCGCCAGCAGCCAAGATTGGGGCCTCCCCGGGGAGACCCAGTACTTC. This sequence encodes CASSQDWGLPGETQYF.

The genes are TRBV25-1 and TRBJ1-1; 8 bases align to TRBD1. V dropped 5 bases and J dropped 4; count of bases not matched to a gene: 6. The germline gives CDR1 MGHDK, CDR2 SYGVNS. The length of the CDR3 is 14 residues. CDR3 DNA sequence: TGTGCCAGCAGTTTGGACAGGGTGCCCACTGAAGCTTTCTTT. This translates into CASSLDRVPTEAFF.

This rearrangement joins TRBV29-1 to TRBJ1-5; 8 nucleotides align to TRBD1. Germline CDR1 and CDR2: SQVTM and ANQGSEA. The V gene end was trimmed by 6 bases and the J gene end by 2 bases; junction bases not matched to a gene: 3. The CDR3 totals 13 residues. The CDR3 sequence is CSVQGGGNQPQHF. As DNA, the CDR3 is TGCAGCGTACAGGGGGGGGGCAATCAGCCCCAGCATTTT.

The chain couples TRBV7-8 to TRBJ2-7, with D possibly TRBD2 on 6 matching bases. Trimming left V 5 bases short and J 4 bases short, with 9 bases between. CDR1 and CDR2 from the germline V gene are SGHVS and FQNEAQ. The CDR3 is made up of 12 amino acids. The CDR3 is CASSNSGYEQYF. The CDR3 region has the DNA TGTGCCAGCAGCAATAGCGGTTACGAGCAGTACTTC.

The CDR3 sequence is CATSGGLSMNTEAFF. The CDR3 DNA follows: TGCGCCACCTCAGGAGGACTATCCATGAACACTGAAGCTTTCTTT. V usage is TRBV5-1 and J usage is TRBJ1-1; D gene uncertain. Germline V gene lookup returns CDR1 SGHRS and CDR2 YFSETQ. The CDR3 spans 15 residues. V lost 9 bases to trimming and J lost 0 bases, with 18 bases between them.

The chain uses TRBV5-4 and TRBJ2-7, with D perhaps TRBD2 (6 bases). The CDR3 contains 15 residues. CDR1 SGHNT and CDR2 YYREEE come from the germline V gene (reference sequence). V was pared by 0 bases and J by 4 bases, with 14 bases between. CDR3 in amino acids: CASSLDRGLKYEQYF. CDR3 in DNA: TGTGCCAGCAGCTTGGATCGGGGACTGAAATACGAGCAGTACTTC. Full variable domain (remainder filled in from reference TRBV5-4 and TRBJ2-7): ETGVTQSPTHLIKTRGQQVTLRCSSQSGHNTVSWYQQALGQGPQFIFQYYREEENGRGNFPPRFSGLQFPNYSSELNVNALELDDSALYLCASSLDRGLKYEQYFGPGTRLTVT.